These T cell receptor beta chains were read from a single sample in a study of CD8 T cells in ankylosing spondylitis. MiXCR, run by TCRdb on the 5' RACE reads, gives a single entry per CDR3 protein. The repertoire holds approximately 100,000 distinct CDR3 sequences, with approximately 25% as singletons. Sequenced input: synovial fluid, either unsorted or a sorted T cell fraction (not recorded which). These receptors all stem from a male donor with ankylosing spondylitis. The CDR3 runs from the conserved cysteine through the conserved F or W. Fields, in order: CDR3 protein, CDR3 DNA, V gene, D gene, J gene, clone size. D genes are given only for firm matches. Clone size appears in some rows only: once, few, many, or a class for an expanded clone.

cdr3_aa: CASSSGIGTGELFF
cdr3_nt: TGTGCCAGCAGCTCCGGGATAGGCACCGGGGAGCTGTTTTTT
v_call: TRBV7-2
d_call: .
j_call: TRBJ2-2
clone_size: .

cdr3_aa: CSAPRTGRTGELFF
cdr3_nt: TGCAGTGCCCCCCGGACAGGGAGGACCGGGGAGCTGTTTTTT
v_call: TRBV20-1
d_call: TRBD1
j_call: TRBJ2-2
clone_size: few

cdr3_aa: CASSRSLGGQPQHF
cdr3_nt: TGTGCCAGCAGCCGCTCGTTGGGGGGACAGCCCCAGCATTTT
v_call: TRBV3-1
d_call: .
j_call: TRBJ1-5
clone_size: .

cdr3_aa: CASSEVSNYGYTF
cdr3_nt: TGTGCCAGCAGTGAAGTGAGCAACTATGGCTACACCTTC
v_call: TRBV25-1
d_call: .
j_call: TRBJ1-2
clone_size: .

cdr3_aa: CASSGRTYAGANVLTF
cdr3_nt: TGTGCCAGCAGCGGGAGGACATACGCTGGGGCCAACGTCCTGACTTTC
v_call: TRBV9
d_call: .
j_call: TRBJ2-6
clone_size: few

cdr3_aa: CASRGLAAINTGELFF
cdr3_nt: TGTGCCAGCAGGGGACTAGCGGCCATCAACACCGGGGAGCTGTTTTTT
v_call: TRBV2
d_call: TRBD2
j_call: TRBJ2-2
clone_size: .

cdr3_aa: CASRHSGYTGELFF
cdr3_nt: TGTGCCAGCAGACACAGCGGGTACACCGGGGAGCTGTTTTTT
v_call: TRBV12-3/TRBV12-4
d_call: .
j_call: TRBJ2-2
clone_size: few

cdr3_aa: CSASALDRRYNSPLHF
cdr3_nt: TGCAGTGCTAGCGCCTTGGACAGAAGATATAATTCACCCCTCCACTTT
v_call: TRBV20-1
d_call: .
j_call: TRBJ1-6
clone_size: many

cdr3_aa: CASSLVLVAQGVGEQFF
cdr3_nt: TGCGCCAGCAGCTTGGTTTTAGTTGCCCAGGGGGTGGGTGAGCAGTTCTTC
v_call: TRBV5-1
d_call: TRBD1
j_call: TRBJ2-1
clone_size: few

cdr3_aa: CASSFLSSNEQFF
cdr3_nt: TGCGCCAGCAGCTTTCTCAGCAGCAATGAGCAGTTCTTC
v_call: TRBV5-1
d_call: .
j_call: TRBJ2-1
clone_size: .

cdr3_aa: CASTPQGILGQFF
cdr3_nt: TGTGCCAGCACCCCCCAGGGGATTCTCGGGCAGTTCTTC
v_call: TRBV11-3
d_call: .
j_call: TRBJ2-1
clone_size: .

cdr3_aa: CSGTENTEAFF
cdr3_nt: TGCAGTGGGACGGAGAACACTGAAGCTTTCTTT
v_call: TRBV20-1
d_call: .
j_call: TRBJ1-1
clone_size: .

cdr3_aa: CASSLRASGYNEQFF
cdr3_nt: TGTGCCAGCAGCTTACGGGCTAGCGGCTACAATGAGCAGTTCTTC
v_call: TRBV7-2
d_call: TRBD2
j_call: TRBJ2-1
clone_size: few

cdr3_aa: CASTESSGSTDTQYF
cdr3_nt: TGTGCCAGCACGGAATCTAGCGGTAGCACAGATACGCAGTATTTT
v_call: TRBV12-3/TRBV12-4
d_call: TRBD2
j_call: TRBJ2-3
clone_size: medium-sized

cdr3_aa: CASSQDQQGVSAGNTIYF
cdr3_nt: TGCGCCAGCAGCCAAGATCAACAGGGGGTGTCAGCTGGAAACACCATATATTTT
v_call: TRBV4-1
d_call: TRBD1
j_call: TRBJ1-3
clone_size: few

cdr3_aa: CASRYDRGTDTQYF
cdr3_nt: TGTGCCAGCAGATACGACAGGGGCACAGATACGCAGTATTTT
v_call: TRBV2
d_call: TRBD1
j_call: TRBJ2-3
clone_size: medium-sized

cdr3_aa: CASSPPGQGIFYGYTF
cdr3_nt: TGTGCCAGCTCACCTCCTGGACAGGGGATTTTCTATGGCTACACCTTC
v_call: TRBV18
d_call: TRBD1
j_call: TRBJ1-2
clone_size: few

cdr3_aa: CASSPRSRVDRDTQYF
cdr3_nt: TGTGCCAGCAGCCCGAGATCCAGGGTTGATAGAGATACGCAGTATTTT
v_call: TRBV3-1
d_call: .
j_call: TRBJ2-3
clone_size: few

cdr3_aa: CASGPRQAWGGRKDEQFF
cdr3_nt: TGTGCCAGCGGCCCGCGACAGGCCTGGGGCGGGAGGAAAGATGAGCAGTTCTTC
v_call: TRBV5-6
d_call: TRBD2
j_call: TRBJ2-1
clone_size: .

cdr3_aa: CASSLGDRVNTGELFF
cdr3_nt: TGTGCCAGCAGCTTAGGCGACAGGGTTAACACCGGGGAGCTGTTTTTT
v_call: TRBV7-2
d_call: TRBD1
j_call: TRBJ2-2
clone_size: .

cdr3_aa: CASSTSPGEQYF
cdr3_nt: TGCGCCAGCAGTACTAGTCCCGGCGAGCAGTACTTC
v_call: TRBV5-1
d_call: .
j_call: TRBJ2-7
clone_size: .

cdr3_aa: CASSPTVQGEKLFF
cdr3_nt: TGTGCCAGCAGCCCGACGGTCCAGGGGGAAAAACTGTTTTTT
v_call: TRBV7-9
d_call: .
j_call: TRBJ1-4
clone_size: .

cdr3_aa: CASSPINRVAGEQFF
cdr3_nt: TGTGCCAGCAGCCCGATCAACCGGGTGGCTGGTGAGCAGTTCTTC
v_call: TRBV11-3
d_call: .
j_call: TRBJ2-1
clone_size: .

cdr3_aa: CASSLVGTGHNEQFF
cdr3_nt: TGCGCCAGCAGCTTGGTTGGGACAGGACACAATGAGCAGTTCTTC
v_call: TRBV5-1
d_call: TRBD1
j_call: TRBJ2-1
clone_size: many

cdr3_aa: CASSKGLAGFTDTQYF
cdr3_nt: TGTGCCAGCAGTAAGGGACTAGCGGGTTTCACAGATACGCAGTATTTT
v_call: TRBV12-3/TRBV12-4
d_call: TRBD2
j_call: TRBJ2-3
clone_size: .

cdr3_aa: CASSQLRSEQFF
cdr3_nt: TGTGCCAGCAGCCAATTGAGGAGCGAGCAGTTCTTC
v_call: TRBV3-1
d_call: .
j_call: TRBJ2-1
clone_size: few

cdr3_aa: CASSLGTGIHEQYF
cdr3_nt: TGTGCCAGCAGCTTAGGGACAGGGATTCACGAGCAGTACTTC
v_call: TRBV7-2
d_call: TRBD1
j_call: TRBJ2-7
clone_size: few

cdr3_aa: CASSLAGSPWETQYF
cdr3_nt: TGTGCCAGCAGCTTGGCCGGGAGCCCTTGGGAGACCCAGTACTTC
v_call: TRBV5-5
d_call: .
j_call: TRBJ2-5
clone_size: few

cdr3_aa: CSAGLAGVVLTQYF
cdr3_nt: TGCAGTGCCGGACTAGCGGGAGTGGTCCTTACGCAGTATTTT
v_call: TRBV20-1
d_call: TRBD2
j_call: TRBJ2-3
clone_size: .

cdr3_aa: CASSSAWGEQFF
cdr3_nt: TGTGCCAGCAGCTCCGCATGGGGTGAGCAGTTCTTC
v_call: TRBV11-3
d_call: .
j_call: TRBJ2-1
clone_size: .

cdr3_aa: CSAWGTSGARLAKNIQYF
cdr3_nt: TGCAGTGCTTGGGGGACTAGCGGAGCGAGACTAGCCAAAAACATTCAGTACTTC
v_call: TRBV20-1
d_call: TRBD2
j_call: TRBJ2-4
clone_size: once

cdr3_aa: CSAQAGTSGRFWETQYF
cdr3_nt: TGCAGTGCTCAGGCCGGGACTAGCGGGAGGTTTTGGGAGACCCAGTACTTC
v_call: TRBV20-1
d_call: TRBD2
j_call: TRBJ2-5
clone_size: many

cdr3_aa: CASSKGEFQPQHF
cdr3_nt: TGCGCCAGCAGCAAAGGGGAGTTTCAGCCCCAGCATTTT
v_call: TRBV5-1
d_call: .
j_call: TRBJ1-5
clone_size: many

cdr3_aa: CASSFGTSSFGEQYF
cdr3_nt: TGCGCCAGCAGCTTCGGGACTAGCTCCTTCGGCGAGCAGTACTTC
v_call: TRBV5-1
d_call: TRBD2
j_call: TRBJ2-7
clone_size: once

cdr3_aa: CAIKGTAEETQYF
cdr3_nt: TGTGCCATCAAGGGGACAGCAGAAGAGACCCAGTACTTC
v_call: TRBV10-3
d_call: TRBD1
j_call: TRBJ2-5
clone_size: many